The 23 T cell receptor beta chains listed next were all sequenced from one sample in a study of CD8 T cells in Susac syndrome. After extraction with the RNeasy kit, 0.5 to 1 ug of the RNA was reverse transcribed using random hexamers. MiXCR was run by TCRdb on the immunoSEQ multiplex PCR reads, yielding one entry per CDR3 protein. Altogether about 76,000 distinct CDR3 sequences are present, approximately 95% being singletons, with the ten largest covering 0.45% to 0.55%. Sequencing used CD8+ T cells from PBMCs. These receptors all stem from a human donor with Susac syndrome.

The chain joins TRBV9 to TRBJ2-3; 10 bases fit TRBD2. This CDR3 region has 15 residues. Looked up from germline, CDR1 is SGDLS and CDR2 is YYNGEE. Germline trimming cut 6 bases from V and 6 bases from J; bases unmatched to any gene: 10. The CDR3 nucleotides are TGTGCCAGCAACCGACTAGCGGGTACTGGGGATACGCAGTATTTT. This sequence encodes CASNRLAGTGDTQYF.

This chain links TRBV4-1 with TRBJ1-3; D remains unclear. V gave up 1 base and J gave up 0 bases, with 7 bases separating them. The V gene's germline CDR1 is MGHRA and CDR2 YSYEKL. The CDR3 contains 15 residues. The CDR3 loop is CASSQVGISGNTIYF. The DNA for the CDR3 is TGCGCCAGCAGCCAAGTAGGAATCTCTGGAAACACCATATATTTT.

The chain links TRBV24-1 to TRBJ2-2; 7 bases are a match to TRBD2. In germline, CDR1 is KGHDR, CDR2 SFDVKD. V dropped 0 bases and J dropped 5; count of bases not matched to a gene: 11. This CDR3 region has 18 residues. In DNA form, the CDR3 reads TGTGCCACCAGTGATTTGCAGGGAGGGCCAGGGCGGACCGGGGAGCTGTTTTTT. It translates to CATSDLQGGPGRTGELFF.

This sequence joins TRBV20-1 and TRBJ2-5, with D perhaps matching TRBD1 (5 bases). Germline assignment: CDR1 DFQATT and CDR2 SNEGSKA (reference sequence). The CDR3 consists of 12 residues. V was trimmed by 6 bases and J by 4 bases, leaving 12 bases between them. In DNA, the CDR3 is TGCAGTGCCCCCGAAGGGGTAGAGACCCAGTACTTC. Encoded protein: CSAPEGVETQYF.

As DNA, the CDR3 is TGTGCCAGCAGACCAACAGGGTCCAAAAACATTCAGTACTTC. It translates to CASRPTGSKNIQYF. The rearrangement links TRBV6-1 to TRBJ2-4, with TRBD1 as a possible D gene (6 bases). V was shortened by 6 bases and J by 2 bases, with 11 bases between the two germline ends. Germline values: CDR1 MNHNS, CDR2 SASEGT. This CDR3 region has 14 residues.

The V and J genes are TRBV20-1 and TRBJ1-2; the match to TRBD1 covers 10 bases. Germline V gene sequence: CDR1 DFQATT, CDR2 SNEGSKA (reference sequence). This CDR3 has 11 residues. Trimming cost V 6 bases and J 13 bases; bases outside gene matches: 8. The CDR3, as DNA: TGCAGTGCAGCCGGGACAGGGGTCTCCACCTTC. As protein: CSAAGTGVSTF.

V usage is TRBV5-6 and J usage is TRBJ2-1; a weak D match, TRBD1 (6 bases). This CDR3 has 12 residues. V shed 3 bases and J shed 9 bases, with 10 bases lying between them. Germline CDR1 and CDR2: SGHDT and YYEEEE. This chain's CDR3 is CASSYRVVEQFF. CDR3 nucleotides: TGTGCCAGCAGCTACAGGGTGGTTGAGCAGTTCTTC.

The chain has TRBV12-3 or TRBV12-4 and TRBJ1-3; D unclear. This CDR3 comprises 14 residues. V lost 5 bases and J lost 3, with 11 bases in between. The CDR3 loop reads CASSLVAGGNTIYF. In nucleotides, the CDR3 is TGTGCCAGCAGTCTCGTGGCAGGTGGAAACACCATATATTTT.

The CDR3 DNA reads TGCGCCAGCAGCTTGGCTGGGAAAGAGACCCAGTACTTC. It is translated as CASSLAGKETQYF. The chain is built from TRBV5-1 and TRBJ2-5; D unresolved. From germline, CDR1 is SGHRS and CDR2 YFSETQ. CDR3 length: 13 residues. V shed 0 bases and J shed 3 bases, with 6 bases lying between them.

The chain joins TRBV10-3 to TRBJ1-3; 7 nucleotides agree with TRBD1. Germline CDR1 ENHRY, CDR2 SYGVKD. The V and J ends lost 3 bases and 3 bases, in that order; junction bases with no gene match: 8. The CDR3 totals 16 residues. CDR3 in DNA: TGTGCCATCAGTGACCACAGGGGCTTGGGTGGAAACACCATATATTTT. Its translation is CAISDHRGLGGNTIYF.

Here the CDR3 DNA reads TGTGCCAGCACCAAGCGGCTAGCGGCTCTCCCTCTCCTCTACGAGCAGTACTTC. As protein: CASTKRLAALPLLYEQYF. This chain uses TRBV5-8 with TRBJ2-7, with 7 bases matching TRBD2. The CDR3 covers 18 residues. The V and J ends lost 6 bases and 3 bases, in that order; junction bases with no gene match: 21. CDR1 SGHTS and CDR2 YDEGEE come from the germline V gene.

The CDR3 coding sequence is TGCGCCAGCAGCTTGGAAGGGACTGGCGAGCAGTACTTC. As protein: CASSLEGTGEQYF. This chain joins TRBV5-1 and TRBJ2-7; possible D gene TRBD2, 6 bases. Per germline, CDR1 SGHRS and CDR2 YFSETQ. The V end lost 0 bases, the J end lost 6 bases, and 10 bases lay between the germline ends. The CDR3 is 13 amino acids.

The J gene is TRBJ1-5, the V gene TRBV19; D is uncertain. This CDR3 comprises 14 residues. Germline V gives CDR1 LNHDA, CDR2 SQIVND (reference sequence). The ends were cut back, 0 bases at V and 0 bases at J, with 3 bases in the middle. The CDR3 DNA is TGTGCCAGTAGTATAGACGTTAGCAATCAGCCCCAGCATTTT. Amino acid sequence: CASSIDVSNQPQHF.

The V call is TRBV2, the J call TRBJ1-2, with no clear D. The V end lost 6 bases, the J end lost 8 bases, and 22 bases lay between the germline ends. Germline-derived CDR1 and CDR2 are SNHLY and FYNNEI. There are 15 residues in the CDR3. CDR3 sequence (DNA): TGTGCCAGCAGGGCGTTGTCCGGCGGAGAAGGCGGCTACACCTTC. This codes for CASRALSGGEGGYTF.

The chain links TRBV7-2 to TRBJ2-5; D is ambiguous. Germline CDR1 SGHTA, CDR2 FQGNSA. Trimming took off 7 bases at V and 0 bases at J, with 12 bases between the two ends. The CDR3 loop spans 14 amino acids. Written as DNA, the CDR3 is TGTGCCAGCACCCGTCATGGCGACCAAGAGACCCAGTACTTC. The encoded protein is CASTRHGDQETQYF.

The rearrangement joins TRBV29-1 to TRBJ2-1; D possibly matches TRBD1 or TRBD2 (5 bases each). The CDR3 has 16 residues. V was trimmed by 1 base and J by 0 bases, leaving 13 bases between them. Germline V gene lookup returns CDR1 SQVTM and CDR2 ANQGSEA. The CDR3 reads CSVEGGEGHSYNEQFF. The CDR3 bases are TGCAGCGTTGAAGGGGGAGAGGGGCACTCCTACAATGAGCAGTTCTTC.

This chain joins TRBV7-2 and TRBJ2-4; 8 nucleotides match TRBD2. J gave up 0 bases and V 1 base, and 5 bases lay outside the gene matches. Germline assignment: CDR1 SGHTA and CDR2 FQGNSA. The CDR3 totals 17 residues. The CDR3 nucleotides read TGTGCCAGCAGCTTAGTTGGGCGGGGGGTAGCCAAAAACATTCAGTACTTC. The encoded protein is CASSLVGRGVAKNIQYF.

In its sample, this clonotype was seen once. The chain has TRBV7-9 and TRBJ2-6; 9 nucleotides agree with TRBD1. Per germline, CDR1 SEHNR and CDR2 FQNEAQ (reference sequence). This CDR3 is 19 amino acids long. V lost 6 bases to trimming and J lost 0 bases; unmatched junction nucleotides: 12. CDR3 nucleotide sequence: TGTGCCAGCAGTTTCCCCGGGACAGGGACCTTCTCTGGGGCCAACGTCCTGACTTTC. Protein sequence: CASSFPGTGTFSGANVLTF.

This chain joins TRBV18 and TRBJ2-7, with 9 nucleotides matching TRBD1. Trimming took 4 bases from V and 1 from J; bases not matched to a gene: 5. Germline V gene lookup returns CDR1 KGHSH and CDR2 LQKENI. The CDR3 contains 15 residues. The CDR3 protein is CASSRTGTGSYEQYF. CDR3 coding DNA: TGTGCCAGCTCACGCACCGGGACAGGGTCCTACGAGCAGTACTTC. Full variable domain (outside the CDR3, taken from reference TRBV18 and TRBJ2-7): NAGVMQNPRHLVRRRGQEARLRCSPMKGHSHVYWYRQLPEEGLKFMVYLQKENIIDESGMPKERFSAEFPKEGPSILRIQQVVRGDSAAYFCASSRTGTGSYEQYFGPGTRLTVT.

The chain couples TRBV12-3 or TRBV12-4 to TRBJ2-1; TRBD2 aligns across 12 bases. This CDR3 region has 15 residues. J lost 6 bases, V lost 5 bases, and 5 bases had no gene match. The CDR3 loop is CASSKTSGSSNEQFF. CDR3 sequence (DNA): TGTGCCAGCAGTAAGACTAGCGGGAGTTCCAATGAGCAGTTCTTC.

The chain is built from TRBV18 and TRBJ2-1; 12 positions match TRBD2. Germline CDR1 reads KGHSH; CDR2 reads LQKENI. This CDR3 has 18 residues. Trimming at V came to 6 bases and at J to 0 bases, leaving 9 bases not matched to a gene. The CDR3 reads CASSPSLAGGLSYNEQFF. CDR3 nucleotides: TGTGCCAGCTCGCCTTCCCTAGCGGGGGGGCTCTCCTACAATGAGCAGTTCTTC.

V gene TRBV11-2 combines with J gene TRBJ2-1; no clear D gene. Germline CDR1 reads SGHAT; CDR2 reads FQNNGV. The V end lost 0 bases, the J end lost 3 bases, and 15 bases lay between the germline ends. The CDR3 spans 17 residues. The CDR3 bases are TGTGCCAGCAGCTTAGATCCGGCAACACGCCTCTACAATGAGCAGTTCTTC. It yields the protein CASSLDPATRLYNEQFF.

This clonotype was found a few times. The chain is built from TRBV18 and TRBJ1-1, with 7 bases identical to TRBD1. The CDR3 has 14 amino acids. The V gene's germline CDR1 is KGHSH and CDR2 LQKENI. With V trimmed by 6 bases and J by 1 base, 5 bases remained unmatched. In DNA, the CDR3 is TGTGCCAGCTCCCGACAGGGAAAGAACACTGAAGCTTTCTTT. Encoded protein: CASSRQGKNTEAFF. The full variable domain, with the rest looked up from reference TRBV18 and TRBJ1-1, is NAGVMQNPRHLVRRRGQEARLRCSPMKGHSHVYWYRQLPEEGLKFMVYLQKENIIDESGMPKERFSAEFPKEGPSILRIQQVVRGDSAAYFCASSRQGKNTEAFFGQGTRLTVV.